This T cell receptor (beta chain) is drawn from a study of blood T cell repertoires in COVID-19. V lost 2 bases, J lost 4 bases, and 16 bases stayed unmatched. Germline CDR1 and CDR2: SGHTA and FQGTGA. The CDR3 sequence is 19 residues long. This clone showed up just once. The protocol was immunoSEQ multiplex PCR, while the TCRdb copy is restricted to in-frame clones and leaves out a portion. The table has 250,000 to 300,000 clones, about 86% seen once. The J gene is TRBJ2-3, the V gene TRBV7-3, with TRBD2 matching over 9 bases. The sequence was obtained from an older woman with active or convalescent COVID-19. Sequencing was done on a sample of peripheral blood. The CDR3 DNA is TGTGCCAGCAGCTTATCCCGCCGCACCGGGACTAGCAAGGCAGATACGCAGTATTTT. Its protein is CASSLSRRTGTSKADTQYF. The full variable domain, completed using reference TRBV7-3 and TRBJ2-3, is GAGVSQTPSNKVTEKGKYVELRCDPISGHTALYWYRQSLGQGPEFLIYFQGTGAADDSGLPNDRFFAVRPEGSVSTLKIQRTERGDSAVYLCASSLSRRTGTSKADTQYFGPGTRLTVL.